The rows below give T cell receptor beta chains drawn from one sample of a study of blood T cell repertoires in COVID-19. Data came from immunoSEQ multiplex PCR; TCRdb stores just in-frame clones and leaves some out. The sample carries around 170,000 clones, around four fifths recorded once. The sequencing input was peripheral blood. The receptors here all came from an older man with active or convalescent COVID-19. CDR3s include the opening cysteine and the closing phenylalanine or tryptophan. Fields, in order: J gene, V gene, clone size, D gene, CDR3 protein, CDR3 DNA. The D gene is left open where the match is weak. A row's size may be missing; if present it is once, few, many or a size class.

TRBJ1-1,TRBV20-1,-,-,CSATMRGEAFF,TGCAGTGCTACCATGCGGGGTGAAGCTTTCTTT
TRBJ2-2,TRBV3-1/TRBV3-2,-,-,CASSQVGGPGELFF,TGTGCCAGCAGCCAAGTAGGCGGGCCCGGGGAGCTGTTTTTT
TRBJ2-7,TRBV19,-,TRBD1,CASSMDRGAYEQYF,TGTGCCAGTAGTATGGACAGGGGGGCCTACGAGCAGTACTTC
TRBJ1-6,TRBV4-3,few,-,CASSQDFTGGSPLHF,TGCGCCAGCAGCCAAGATTTTACCGGAGGTTCACCCCTCCACTTT
TRBJ1-2,TRBV30,once,-,CAWSSGQGRGYTF,TGTGCCTGGAGTTCAGGGCAAGGTCGCGGCTACACCTTC
TRBJ1-1,TRBV5-1,-,TRBD1,CASSLAGQGDTEAFF,TGCGCCAGCAGCTTGGCGGGACAGGGGGACACTGAAGCTTTCTTT
TRBJ2-7,TRBV6-5,-,-,CASTGNYEQYF,TGTGCCAGTACAGGGAACTACGAGCAGTACTTC
TRBJ1-2,TRBV3-1/TRBV3-2,-,TRBD1,CASSQGTGYGYTF,TGTGCCAGCAGCCAAGGGACAGGGTATGGCTACACCTTC
TRBJ2-1,TRBV2,-,-,CASREYNEQFF,TGTGCCAGCAGGGAGTACAATGAGCAGTTCTTC
TRBJ2-1,TRBV30,-,TRBD2,CAWNPSGGRGEQFF,TGTGCCTGGAATCCCTCGGGGGGGCGCGGTGAGCAGTTCTTC
TRBJ2-5,TRBV7-9,-,TRBD2,CASSLGAAGGQETQYF,TGTGCCAGCAGCTTAGGTGCGGCGGGGGGACAAGAGACCCAGTACTTC
TRBJ2-7,TRBV5-5,-,TRBD2,CASSLVWTSGSDLTYEQYF,TGTGCCAGCAGCTTGGTTTGGACTAGCGGGAGCGATTTGACCTACGAGCAGTACTTC
TRBJ2-5,TRBV27,-,-,CASRRGETQYF,TGTGCCAGCAGAAGGGGAGAGACCCAGTACTTC
TRBJ2-1,TRBV11-2,-,-,CASSINYNEQFF,TGTGCCAGCAGCATCAACTACAATGAGCAGTTCTTC
TRBJ1-5,TRBV19,few,TRBD1,CASSMGTGRQPQHF,TGTGCCAGTAGTATGGGGACAGGGAGGCAGCCCCAGCATTTT
TRBJ2-7,TRBV27,-,TRBD1,CASSLLQGAYEQYF,TGTGCCAGCTCCCTCTTACAGGGGGCCTACGAGCAGTACTTC
TRBJ2-5,TRBV2,-,-,CASSEASRGETQYF,TGTGCCAGCAGTGAAGCGTCCCGAGGAGAGACCCAGTACTTC
TRBJ1-1,TRBV11-3,-,-,CASSLDNSRTEAFF,TGTGCCAGCAGCTTAGATAATTCGAGAACTGAAGCTTTCTTT
TRBJ1-1,TRBV25-1,-,-,CASSGKGGGKAEAFF,TGTGCCAGCAGTGGGAAGGGGGGAGGGAAGGCTGAAGCTTTCTTT
TRBJ1-4,TRBV6-5,-,-,CASSRQPTNEKLFF,TGTGCCAGCAGTAGACAGCCAACTAATGAAAAACTGTTTTTT
TRBJ2-2,TRBV30,-,TRBD2,CAWSFGLAGERVGELFF,TGTGCCTGGAGTTTTGGACTAGCGGGAGAAAGGGTCGGGGAGCTGTTTTTT
TRBJ2-1,TRBV14,-,TRBD1,CASSPWGDRGNEQFF,TGTGCCAGCAGCCCCTGGGGGGACAGGGGGAATGAGCAGTTCTTC
TRBJ1-6,TRBV5-1,few,-,CASSLGFPRTQHNSPLHF,TGCGCCAGCAGCTTGGGGTTTCCCCGGACACAGCACAATTCACCCCTCCACTTT
TRBJ2-3,TRBV7-8,-,TRBD2,CASSSGAGRDTQYF,TGTGCCAGCAGCTCTGGAGCGGGACGGGATACGCAGTATTTT
TRBJ2-1,TRBV15,-,-,CATSRVLEPYNEQFF,TGTGCCACCAGCAGAGTTCTGGAGCCCTACAATGAGCAGTTCTTC
TRBJ1-4,TRBV2,-,-,CASTGRRFEKLFF,TGTGCCAGCACCGGGAGGCGGTTTGAAAAACTGTTTTTT
TRBJ2-6,TRBV11-2,once,TRBD2,CASRPGTSGASGANVLTF,TGTGCCAGCAGACCGGGGACTAGCGGAGCCTCTGGGGCCAACGTCCTGACTTTC
TRBJ2-1,TRBV23-1,-,TRBD2,CASSPGGTEYNEQFF,TGCGCCAGCAGTCCCGGGGGGACCGAGTACAATGAGCAGTTCTTC
TRBJ1-2,TRBV7-2,once,-,CASSGQATGYGYTF,TGTGCCAGCAGCGGGCAGGCCACTGGGTATGGCTACACCTTC
TRBJ1-2,TRBV19,-,-,CASRGSGAYGYTF,TGTGCCAGTAGGGGGTCAGGGGCCTATGGCTACACCTTC
TRBJ1-1,TRBV18,-,-,CASSPANRNTEAFF,TGTGCCAGCTCACCAGCGAATAGGAACACTGAAGCTTTCTTT
TRBJ1-3,TRBV3-1/TRBV3-2,-,TRBD1,CASTSGTALNTIYF,TGTGCCAGCACGTCGGGGACAGCACTAAACACCATATATTTT
TRBJ2-5,TRBV7-9,-,-,CASSLPYVGPPPETQYF,TGTGCCAGCAGCTTACCGTACGTCGGTCCTCCTCCCGAGACCCAGTACTTC